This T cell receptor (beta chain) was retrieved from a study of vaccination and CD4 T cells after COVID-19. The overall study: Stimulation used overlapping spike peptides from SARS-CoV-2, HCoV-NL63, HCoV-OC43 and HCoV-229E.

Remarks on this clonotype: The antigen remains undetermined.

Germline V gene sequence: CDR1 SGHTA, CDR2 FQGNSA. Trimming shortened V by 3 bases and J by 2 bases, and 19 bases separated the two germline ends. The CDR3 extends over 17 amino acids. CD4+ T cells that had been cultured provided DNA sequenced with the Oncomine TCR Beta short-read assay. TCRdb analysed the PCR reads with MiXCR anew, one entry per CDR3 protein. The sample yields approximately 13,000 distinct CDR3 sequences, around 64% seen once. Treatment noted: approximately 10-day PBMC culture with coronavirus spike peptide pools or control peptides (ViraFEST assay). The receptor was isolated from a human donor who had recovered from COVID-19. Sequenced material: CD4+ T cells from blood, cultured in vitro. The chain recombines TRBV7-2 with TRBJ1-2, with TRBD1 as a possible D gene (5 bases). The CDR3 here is CASSFVGRGARNYGYTF. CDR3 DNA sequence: TGTGCCAGCAGCTTTGTCGGGCGAGGGGCAAGAAACTATGGCTACACCTTC.